Given below is one T cell receptor (beta chain) in context. A much larger clone lies a single base off, so this may be a read error. This entry comes from a study of T-cell reconstitution after alpha-beta-depleted transplantation in children. This CDR3 spans 15 amino acids. Trimming removed 6 bases at V and 2 bases at J, with 17 bases between. CDR1 SGHRS and CDR2 YFSETQ come from the germline V gene. TCRbeta library preparation incorporated unique molecular identifiers. Each CDR3 protein gets one entry after TCRdb re-called the PCR reads with MiXCR. The top ten hold around 2.8% of the sample, which has 260,000 or so distinct CDR3 sequences, approximately 12% seen once.

The chain joins TRBV5-1 to TRBJ1-1; unclear D gene. The sequences come from PBMCs from the stem cell graft donor, collected from the stem cell graft. The TCR originated in a human donor who donated a stem cell graft to a child with acute lymphoblastic leukemia. The CDR3 sequence: CASTFHSSGNTEAFF. The CDR3 nucleotides read TGCGCCAGCACCTTCCACTCATCGGGCAACACTGAAGCTTTCTTT. The full variable domain, its missing parts supplied by reference TRBV5-1 and TRBJ1-1, is KAGVTQTPRYLIKTRGQQVTLSCSPISGHRSVSWYQQTPGQGLQFLFEYFSETQRNKGNFPGRFSGRQFSNSRSEMNVSTLELGDSALYLCASTFHSSGNTEAFFGQGTRLTVV.